The 20 T cell receptor beta chains listed next were all sequenced from one sample in a study of CD8 T cells in ankylosing spondylitis. Notes on the study in general: There was a TCR beta motif, made of 7 to 9 highly homologous variants, that appeared characteristic of ankylosing spondylitis blood.

What these receptors recognize is not known. One entry per CDR3 protein, called by TCRdb with MiXCR from the 5' RACE reads. Of 450,000 to 550,000 distinct CDR3 sequences detected, under 5.5% appear once; the ten largest clones hold roughly 3.3%. Sequencing used blood, either unsorted or a sorted T cell fraction (not recorded which). The receptors shown here come from a male donor with ankylosing spondylitis.

The sample holds many counts of this clonotype. The chain recombines TRBV20-1 with TRBJ2-7; 8 bases agree with TRBD1. Germline values: CDR1 DFQATT, CDR2 SNEGSKA (reference sequence). The V and J ends lost 3 bases and 3 bases, in that order; junction bases with no gene match: 13. The CDR3 has 16 residues. The CDR3 loop reads CSASPLQGAGSYEQYF. CDR3 DNA: TGCAGTGCTAGCCCTCTTCAGGGGGCGGGAAGCTACGAGCAGTACTTC.

At least ten counts were recorded for this clonotype. This sequence joins TRBV20-1 and TRBJ2-3; no clear D gene. The CDR3 is made up of 11 amino acids. Germline V gives CDR1 DFQATT, CDR2 SNEGSKA (reference sequence). CDR3 protein: CTGPIGDTQYF. The CDR3 DNA reads TGCACTGGGCCGATCGGGGATACGCAGTATTTT.

This clonotype occurred many times. The V call is TRBV12-3 or TRBV12-4, the J call TRBJ1-1; D is perhaps TRBD1 (5 bases). The length of the CDR3 is 14 residues. Trimming shortened V by 6 bases and J by 1 base, and 12 bases separated the two germline ends. DNA for the CDR3: TGTGCCAGCAGGACGGGACTTCAGAACACTGAAGCTTTCTTT. It specifies CASRTGLQNTEAFF.

This clonotype was counted at least ten times. In DNA form, the CDR3 reads TGTGCCAGCTCACAGGCAACTAGCACAGATACGCAGTATTTT. It yields the protein CASSQATSTDTQYF. The chain couples TRBV18 to TRBJ2-3; D uncertain. Trimming removed 4 bases at V and 0 bases at J, with 8 bases between. This CDR3 has 14 amino acids. In germline, CDR1 is KGHSH, CDR2 LQKENI.

This clonotype was counted many times. V gene TRBV5-6 combines with J gene TRBJ2-3; D unclear. Trimming left V 0 bases short and J 5 bases short, with 7 bases between. Germline lookup yields CDR1 SGHDT and CDR2 YYEEEE. CDR3 size: 13 residues. The CDR3 region is CASSLGRGDTQYF. The CDR3 coding sequence is TGTGCCAGCAGCTTGGGGAGAGGAGATACGCAGTATTTT.

This clonotype has only a few counts. J is TRBJ1-6 and V is TRBV27, with D uncertain. Germline CDR1 is MNHEY and CDR2 is SMNVEV (reference sequence). The CDR3 is 16 amino acids. V lost 6 bases and J lost 0, with 12 bases in between. This chain's CDR3 is CASSPRRGSYNSPLHF. Here the CDR3 DNA reads TGTGCCAGCAGCCCTCGGCGGGGCTCCTATAATTCACCCCTCCACTTT.

V is TRBV6-1 and J is TRBJ2-3, with TRBD2 identical over 10 bases. This CDR3 is built from 15 residues. The V gene's germline CDR1 is MNHNS and CDR2 SASEGT. Trimming cost V 6 bases and J 2 bases; bases outside gene matches: 5. This CDR3 is CASRRAGGFTDTQYF. CDR3 nucleotide sequence: TGTGCCAGCAGGAGAGCGGGGGGGTTCACAGATACGCAGTATTTT.

This clonotype was recorded at least ten times. This sequence joins TRBV7-2 and TRBJ1-4; TRBD1 might be the D (6 bases). Trimming took off 3 bases at V and 10 bases at J, with 18 bases between the two ends. CDR1 SGHTA and CDR2 FQGNSA come from the germline V gene. The CDR3 contains 15 residues. The chain's CDR3 is CASSLRAGDAGKLFF. Here the CDR3 DNA reads TGTGCCAGCAGCTTGAGGGCAGGGGACGCGGGAAAACTGTTTTTT.

This clonotype was counted many times. The genes are TRBV5-6 and TRBJ1-1; D uncertain. This CDR3 region has 13 residues. Germline-derived CDR1 and CDR2 are SGHDT and YYEEEE. V dropped 2 bases and J dropped 3 bases, with 8 bases sitting between them. The DNA of the CDR3 is TGTGCCAGCAGCTTCTCCCTCTACACTGAAGCTTTCTTT. Its translation: CASSFSLYTEAFF. Looking up the rest from reference TRBV5-6 and TRBJ1-1 gives the full variable domain: DAGVTQSPTHLIKTRGQQVTLRCSPKSGHDTVSWYQQALGQGPQFIFQYYEEEERQRGNFPDRFSGHQFPNYSSELNVNALLLGDSALYLCASSFSLYTEAFFGQGTRLTVV.

The chain has TRBV12-3 or TRBV12-4 and TRBJ2-1; TRBD2 is a possible D gene (5 bases). The CDR3 covers 15 residues. Trimming pared 1 base from V and 6 bases from J, leaving 13 bases between. DNA of the CDR3: TGTGCCAGCAGTTTAGTAGACTACTCTATCAATGAGCAGTTCTTC. This codes for CASSLVDYSINEQFF.

This clonotype was observed many times. The CDR3: CASRRGFAKNIQYF. The CDR3 DNA is TGTGCCAGCAGAAGGGGTTTTGCCAAAAACATTCAGTACTTC. The chain links TRBV6-1 to TRBJ2-4, with D possibly matching TRBD1 (5 bases). V gave up 6 bases and J gave up 1 base, with 10 bases separating them. Germline CDR1 MNHNS, CDR2 SASEGT. The CDR3 covers 14 residues.

This clonotype occurred many times. The chain is built from TRBV5-8 and TRBJ2-7; D is unresolved. This CDR3 contains 13 residues. Germline CDR1 is SGHTS and CDR2 is YDEGEE. Trimming shortened V by 4 bases and J by 0 bases, and 8 bases separated the two germline ends. CDR3 loop: CASSISDSYEQYF. In nucleotides, the CDR3 is TGTGCCAGCAGCATCTCAGACTCCTACGAGCAGTACTTC. Complete variable domain (other parts from reference TRBV5-8 and TRBJ2-7): EAGVTQSPTHLIKTRGQQATLRCSPISGHTSVYWYQQALGLGLQFLLWYDEGEERNRGNFPPRFSGRQFPNYSSELNVNALELEDSALYLCASSISDSYEQYFGPGTRLTVT.

This clonotype was counted at least ten times. The gene calls are TRBV7-9 and TRBJ1-4; 9 bases fit TRBD1. The V gene's germline CDR1 is SEHNR and CDR2 FQNEAQ (reference sequence). V lost 6 bases, J lost 7 bases, and 6 bases stayed unmatched. The length of the CDR3 is 14 residues. The CDR3 DNA reads TGTGCCAGCAGGAGCGGACAGGGGTTTGAAAAACTGTTTTTT. Encoded protein: CASRSGQGFEKLFF.

Many counts were recorded for this clonotype. The gene calls are TRBV15 and TRBJ2-5, with D maybe TRBD2 (5 bases). This CDR3 comprises 14 residues. Trimming removed 5 bases at V and 2 bases at J, with 12 bases between. Germline CDR1 LNHNV, CDR2 YYDKDF (reference sequence). In nucleotides, the CDR3 is TGTGCCACCAGCCCCCTCCGGGGTCAAGAGACCCAGTACTTC. Translation: CATSPLRGQETQYF.

This clonotype was found many times. The chain combines TRBV15 with TRBJ1-2; TRBD1 matches at 9 bases. Looked up from germline, CDR1 is LNHNV and CDR2 is YYDKDF (reference sequence). The V and J ends lost 5 bases and 4 bases, in that order; junction bases with no gene match: 2. The CDR3 is 13 amino acids. The CDR3 DNA sequence: TGTGCCACCAGCTCGGGACAGGGCTATGGCTACACCTTC. Its translation: CATSSGQGYGYTF.

At least ten counts were recorded for this clonotype. This sequence joins TRBV6-5 and TRBJ1-2; 7 bases are a match to TRBD1. V dropped 4 bases and J dropped 8; count of bases not matched to a gene: 13. CDR1 is MNHEY, CDR2 SVGAGI, per germline. The CDR3 runs to 15 residues. Here the CDR3 DNA reads TGTGCCAGCAGTTCCTGGACAGGAGGAGTTTGGGGCTACACCTTC. It translates to CASSSWTGGVWGYTF.

This clonotype was detected only a few times. J is TRBJ2-1 and V is TRBV20-1, with TRBD2 matching 13 bases. Germline V gene lookup returns CDR1 DFQATT and CDR2 SNEGSKA (reference sequence). The CDR3 runs to 16 residues. V lost 3 bases, J lost 7 bases, and 9 bases stayed unmatched. CDR3 DNA sequence: TGCAGTGCTAGGGGACTAGCGGGGACCCTGGTGAATGAGCAGTTCTTC. It yields the protein CSARGLAGTLVNEQFF.

This clonotype was seen many times. The chain couples TRBV12-3 or TRBV12-4 to TRBJ1-5; TRBD1 might be the D (5 bases). V lost 0 bases and J lost 2, with 17 bases in between. The CDR3 extends over 18 amino acids. The CDR3: CASSLAFDAGGGNQPQHF. CDR3 DNA: TGTGCCAGCAGTTTAGCCTTCGACGCAGGAGGGGGCAATCAGCCCCAGCATTTT.

This clonotype was seen repeatedly, ten times or more. V gene TRBV28 combines with J gene TRBJ1-2, with a tentative D call TRBD1 (6 bases). V was pared by 2 bases and J by 7 bases, with 20 bases between. The CDR3 has 16 amino acids. CDR1 is MDHEN and CDR2 is SYDVKM in the germline V gene. CDR3 nucleotide sequence: TGTGCCAGCAGTTTAGTAGCAGGGGCAGAATATGGTGGCTACACCTTC. It encodes CASSLVAGAEYGGYTF.

CDR3 in DNA: TGCGCCAGCAGCCAAGAGAGCGGGGGGGCCTCCGAGTATTTT. As protein: CASSQESGGASEYF. The chain combines TRBV4-3 with TRBJ2-3, with 10 nucleotides matching TRBD2. Trimming took 0 bases from V and 13 from J; bases not matched to a gene: 7. The CDR3 is 14 amino acids. The germline V gene encodes CDR1 LGHNA and CDR2 YSLEER.